These 16 T cell receptor beta chains came from one sample sequenced in a study of identical twins. Via MiXCR, TCRdb re-called the 5' RACE reads, giving one row per CDR3 protein. The sample contains fewer than 900,000 distinct CDR3 sequences, around a sixth of which appear only once. These same data were also listed under a study on T cells expressing NK-cell markers.

Sample: PBMCs. The receptors stem from a woman aged 18-29 years in good health.

This clonotype was observed a few times. The J gene is TRBJ2-3, the V gene TRBV5-1, with 8 positions matching TRBD2. The CDR3 runs 14 residues. Germline assignment: CDR1 SGHRS and CDR2 YFSETQ. Unmatched junction bases numbered 6, after V lost 4 bases and J lost 5 bases. CDR3 coding DNA: TGCGCCAGCAGCGCCGGACTAGCTGAAGATACGCAGTATTTT. This encodes CASSAGLAEDTQYF.

The gene calls are TRBV20-1 and TRBJ2-5; TRBD1 might be the D (6 bases). V shed 8 bases and J shed 2 bases, with 24 bases lying between them. The germline V gene encodes CDR1 DFQATT and CDR2 SNEGSKA (reference sequence). The CDR3 contains 16 residues. CDR3: CSTRVQGPLLQETQYF. DNA for the CDR3: TGCAGTACGAGGGTACAGGGCCCTCTTTTGCAAGAGACCCAGTACTTC.

The chain couples TRBV10-3 to TRBJ2-7; D unresolved. The CDR3 totals 15 residues. The V gene's germline CDR1 is ENHRY and CDR2 SYGVKD. V lost 3 bases, J lost 2 bases, and 14 bases lay in between. For the CDR3, the DNA is TGTGCCATCAGTGAAGGCATGACGGTTGCCTACGAGCAGTACTTC. As protein: CAISEGMTVAYEQYF.

The CDR3 DNA follows: TGTGCCAGCAGCTTAGCTAGGGGGCTTCCCTACGAGCAGTACTTC. Encoded protein: CASSLARGLPYEQYF. V usage is TRBV7-2 and J usage is TRBJ2-7; TRBD1 matches at 7 bases. Trimming took 0 bases from V and 2 from J; bases not matched to a gene: 4. The germline V gene has CDR1 SGHTA and CDR2 FQGNSA. CDR3 length: 15 residues. Using reference TRBV7-2 and TRBJ2-7 for the parts outside the CDR3, the full variable domain is GAGVSQSPSNKVTEKGKDVELRCDPISGHTALYWYRQSLGQGLEFLIYFQGNSAPDKSGLPSDRFSAERTGGSVSTLTIQRTQQEDSAVYLCASSLARGLPYEQYFGPGTRLTVT.

The chain carries TRBV12-3 or TRBV12-4 and TRBJ2-5; 15 bases match TRBD2. The CDR3 runs to 16 residues. The ends lost 6 bases at V and 4 bases at J; junction bases unmatched: 6. The CDR3 bases are TGTGCCAGCAGACTAGGACTAGCGGGAGGGGGAGAGACCCAGTACTTC. Translating gives CASRLGLAGGGETQYF.

This clonotype was picked up one time. The chain joins TRBV6-1 to TRBJ1-2, with 11 bases that match TRBD1. V was clipped by 5 bases and J by 6 bases; unmatched bases: 8. The CDR3 loop spans 15 amino acids. Per the germline V gene, CDR1 is MNHNS and CDR2 is SASEGT. As DNA, the CDR3 is TGTGCCAGCAGTACACTTGGACAGGGGGCCCATGGCTACACCTTC. Its protein is CASSTLGQGAHGYTF.

This clonotype was seen more than once but under ten times. The genes are TRBV5-1 and TRBJ2-7; D tentatively reads TRBD1 or TRBD2 (6 bases each). This CDR3 region has 13 residues. Trimming cost V 6 bases and J 6 bases, with 16 bases left between them. Germline V CDR1 and CDR2: SGHRS, YFSETQ. Here the CDR3 DNA reads TGCGCCAGCACTCCCGGGGGCGTAAGCGAGCAGTACTTC. Translating gives CASTPGGVSEQYF. Together with reference TRBV5-1 and TRBJ2-7, the CDR3 gives the full variable domain: KAGVTQTPRYLIKTRGQQVTLSCSPISGHRSVSWYQQTPGQGLQFLFEYFSETQRNKGNFPGRFSGRQFSNSRSEMNVSTLELGDSALYLCASTPGGVSEQYFGPGTRLTVT.

This clonotype was seen only a few times. V gene TRBV25-1 combines with J gene TRBJ2-2; 9 nucleotides align to TRBD1. Germline V gene data show CDR1 as MGHDK and CDR2 as SYGVNS. This CDR3 contains 16 residues. Trimming removed 1 base from V and 5 bases from J; junction bases left unmatched: 5. CDR3 DNA: TGTGCCAGCAGTGAATTCGGACAGGGGATGACCGGGGAGCTGTTTTTT. Its protein is CASSEFGQGMTGELFF.

This chain joins TRBV12-3 or TRBV12-4 and TRBJ1-2; TRBD1 might be the D (5 bases). V was trimmed by 3 bases and J by 4 bases, leaving 12 bases between them. This CDR3 region has 14 residues. CDR3 bases: TGTGCCAGCAGTTTTGGGACGGCTGCCTATGGCTACACCTTC. Amino acids: CASSFGTAAYGYTF.

The chain joins TRBV19 to TRBJ1-2, with 7 bases identical to TRBD1. V gave up 3 bases and J gave up 5 bases; unmatched junction bases: 3. In germline, CDR1 is LNHDA, CDR2 SQIVND (reference sequence). This CDR3 is 13 amino acids long. The CDR3 sequence is CASSIGTVYGYTF. CDR3 sequence (DNA): TGTGCCAGTAGTATTGGGACAGTGTATGGCTACACCTTC.

The CDR3, as DNA: TGTGCCAGCAGCTTAGGGACAACTAGCTACGAGCAGTACTTC. Its translation is CASSLGTTSYEQYF. The chain employs TRBV7-8 and TRBJ2-7; D could derive from TRBD1 or TRBD2 (5 bases each). V gave up 1 base and J gave up 3 bases, with 10 bases separating them. Germline lookup yields CDR1 SGHVS and CDR2 FQNEAQ. The CDR3 is made up of 14 amino acids. Full variable domain (missing parts from reference TRBV7-8 and TRBJ2-7): GAGVSQSPRYKVAKRGQDVALRCDPISGHVSLFWYQQALGQGPEFLTYFQNEAQLDKSGLPSDRFFAERPEGSVSTLKIQRTQQEDSAVYLCASSLGTTSYEQYFGPGTRLTVT.

The chain joins TRBV5-1 to TRBJ2-5; 10 positions match TRBD1. The CDR3 contains 15 residues. Germline CDR1 reads SGHRS; CDR2 reads YFSETQ. Trimming took 3 bases from V and 3 from J; bases not matched to a gene: 5. The CDR3 coding sequence is TGCGCCAGCAGCTCCTCCGGGACAGGGGAAGAGACCCAGTACTTC. It translates to CASSSSGTGEETQYF.

V and J are TRBV6-5 and TRBJ2-3, with 12 bases fitting TRBD2. The CDR3 consists of 16 residues. Germline V gene data show CDR1 as MNHEY and CDR2 as SVGAGI. The J segment lost 2 bases and the V segment lost 4 bases, leaving 4 bases of the junction unmatched. The CDR3 nucleotides are TGTGCCAGCAGTTCCCGGACTAGCGGGGACACAGATACGCAGTATTTT. Protein: CASSSRTSGDTDTQYF.

V and J are TRBV2 and TRBJ2-1; D is undetermined. There are 13 residues in the CDR3. Germline CDR1 and CDR2: SNHLY and FYNNEI. The V gene lost 8 bases and the J gene lost 6 bases, with 14 bases spanning the gap. The CDR3 protein is CASRRNILNEQFF. In DNA form, the CDR3 reads TGTGCCAGCCGGCGTAATATACTCAATGAGCAGTTCTTC. The full variable domain, completed using reference TRBV2 and TRBJ2-1, is EPEVTQTPSHQVTQMGQEVILRCVPISNHLYFYWYRQILGQKVEFLVSFYNNEISEKSEIFDDQFSVERPDGSNFTLKIRSTKLEDSAMYFCASRRNILNEQFFGPGTRLTVL.

The chain links TRBV9 to TRBJ2-1, with D perhaps TRBD2 (6 bases). CDR3 length equals 15 residues. Between the trimmed V and J ends, which lost 5 bases and 5 bases, there was a span of 17 bases. Per germline, CDR1 SGDLS and CDR2 YYNGEE. The CDR3 region has the DNA TGTGCCAGCAGTCACGTTGGGAGGTCGGACAATGAGCAGTTCTTC. This sequence encodes CASSHVGRSDNEQFF. Combining the CDR3 with reference TRBV9 and TRBJ2-1 gives the whole variable domain DSGVTQTPKHLITATGQRVTLRCSPRSGDLSVYWYQQSLDQGLQFLIQYYNGEERAKGNILERFSAQQFPDLHSELNLSSLELGDSALYFCASSHVGRSDNEQFFGPGTRLTVL.

V gene TRBV9 combines with J gene TRBJ1-2; D might be TRBD1 (5 bases). The CDR3 contains 16 residues. Trimming cost V 3 bases and J 7 bases, with 22 bases left between them. Germline assignment: CDR1 SGDLS and CDR2 YYNGEE. CDR3 nucleotides: TGTGCCAGCAGCGCCGCCTCCGGGACCGTTTTTGGTGGCTACACCTTC. Its translation: CASSAASGTVFGGYTF.